These 30 T cell receptor beta chains were sequenced from one sample in a study of T cells expressing NK-cell markers. Using the 5' RACE reads, TCRdb records one entry per CDR3 protein without DNA. The sample has 350,000 to 400,000 distinct CDR3 sequences. The specimen sequenced was blood T cells: a sorted CD56 or NKG2C T cell subset, CD4+ or CD8+ T cells, or bulk PBMC T cells (not recorded which). The receptors stem from a woman aged 45 to 65 in good health.

The V gene is TRBV12-3 or TRBV12-4, the J gene TRBJ2-2. CDR3 length: 15 amino acids. Here the CDR3 reads CASRRFGLNTGELFF.

The rearrangement uses TRBV12-3 or TRBV12-4 and TRBJ2-1. CDR3 length: 14 amino acids. CDR3 sequence reads: CASNSGRLYNEQFF.

J is TRBJ2-1 and V is TRBV2; TCRdb reports TRBD2, a call that lacks DNA to check it against. The germline V gene encodes CDR1 SNHLY and CDR2 FYNNEI. There are 11 residues in the CDR3. The CDR3 loop is CASRTGTSLFF.

The V and J genes are TRBV20-1 and TRBJ2-3. CDR1 is DFQATT, CDR2 SNEGSKA, per germline (reference sequence). This CDR3 spans 11 amino acids. CDR3 sequence reads: CSASKGDTQYF.

The genes are TRBV3-1 and TRBJ2-1; the TRBD2 assignment by TCRdb is unverifiable without DNA. The CDR3 spans 19 residues. From germline, CDR1 is LGHDT and CDR2 YNNKEL (reference sequence). The CDR3 loop is CASSQDGGTSGSNFDEQFF.

The chain joins TRBV6-5 to TRBJ1-3; there is no DNA to check the TCRdb D call of TRBD1. This CDR3 comprises 13 residues. Per the germline V gene, CDR1 is MNHEY and CDR2 is SVGAGI. The CDR3: CASAGTAGNTIYF.

The chain joins TRBV5-1 to TRBJ2-1; TCRdb reports TRBD2, a call that lacks DNA to check it against. Germline V gives CDR1 SGHRS, CDR2 YFSETQ. CDR3 length: 19 residues. The CDR3 protein is CASSLVSLAGGSSYNEQFF.

The chain joins TRBV3-1 to TRBJ2-3; with no DNA, the TCRdb D assignment of TRBD1 cannot be verified. CDR1 is LGHDT and CDR2 is YNNKEL in the germline V gene (reference sequence). This CDR3 region has 14 residues. CDR3 protein: CASSHLWAKDTQYF.

This chain connects TRBV12-3 or TRBV12-4 to TRBJ1-1; TCRdb gives TRBD1 as the D gene, but with no DNA this cannot be confirmed. This CDR3 is built from 16 residues. CDR3 residues: CASSPLHPLAPFKAFF.

This chain uses TRBV12-3 or TRBV12-4 with TRBJ2-1. The CDR3 consists of 13 residues. This CDR3 reads CASSLSRWDEQFF.

The genes are TRBV5-1 and TRBJ2-1; with no DNA, the TCRdb D assignment of TRBD2 cannot be verified. Germline V gives CDR1 SGHRS, CDR2 YFSETQ. The CDR3 covers 15 residues. The CDR3 spells CASSVSGTWGNEQFF. Full variable domain (outside the CDR3, taken from reference TRBV5-1 and TRBJ2-1): KAGVTQTPRYLIKTRGQQVTLSCSPISGHRSVSWYQQTPGQGLQFLFEYFSETQRNKGNFPGRFSGRQFSNSRSEMNVSTLELGDSALYLCASSVSGTWGNEQFFGPGTRLTVL.

This chain uses TRBV4-1 with TRBJ1-5; TCRdb's D gene call, TRBD1, goes unchecked for lack of DNA. CDR1 MGHRA and CDR2 YSYEKL come from the germline V gene. The CDR3 spans 16 residues. CDR3 residues: CASSQEGHDFNQPQHF.

The rearrangement joins TRBV6-1 to TRBJ1-3; TCRdb selects TRBD1, and the lack of DNA leaves this call unchecked. Per the germline V gene, CDR1 is MNHNS and CDR2 is SASEGT. This CDR3 is built from 15 residues. The CDR3 reads CASSEAAGDRNTIYF.

The chain's CDR3 is CASRPGLAWDEQFF. The chain couples TRBV7-6 to TRBJ2-1; lacking DNA, the TRBD2 call made by TCRdb goes unchecked. The germline gives CDR1 SGHVS, CDR2 FNYEAQ. This CDR3 comprises 14 residues. Together with reference TRBV7-6 and TRBJ2-1, the CDR3 gives the full variable domain: GAGVSQSPRYKVTKRGQDVALRCDPISGHVSLYWYRQALGQGPEFLTYFNYEAQQDKSGLPNDRFSAERPEGSISTLTIQRTEQRDSAMYRCASRPGLAWDEQFFGPGTRLTVL.

This chain uses TRBV10-3 with TRBJ2-5; checking the TCRdb D call of TRBD1 is not possible without DNA. CDR1 is ENHRY and CDR2 is SYGVKD in the germline V gene. This CDR3 has 14 residues. CDR3: CAISWDRTGETQYF.

J is TRBJ2-5 and V is TRBV5-4; the D call from TCRdb, TRBD2, cannot be confirmed without DNA. This CDR3 spans 16 amino acids. CDR1 and CDR2 (germline): SGHNT, YYREEE (reference sequence). The CDR3 loop reads CASSRWSSGLQETQYF. Full variable domain (remainder filled in from reference TRBV5-4 and TRBJ2-5): ETGVTQSPTHLIKTRGQQVTLRCSSQSGHNTVSWYQQALGQGPQFIFQYYREEENGRGNFPPRFSGLQFPNYSSELNVNALELDDSALYLCASSRWSSGLQETQYFGPGTRLLVL.

The chain employs TRBV4-1 and TRBJ1-2; lacking DNA, the TRBD1 call made by TCRdb goes unchecked. This CDR3 is 16 amino acids long. Germline CDR1 reads MGHRA; CDR2 reads YSYEKL. CDR3 amino acids: CASSPALGQGAWGYTF.

The chain is built from TRBV14 and TRBJ2-2. This CDR3 spans 14 amino acids. CDR1 SGHDN and CDR2 FVKESK come from the germline V gene. The CDR3 reads CASSPTRATGELFF.

The rearrangement links TRBV12-3 or TRBV12-4 to TRBJ2-1; TCRdb picks TRBD2, but there is no DNA to check that call. The CDR3 totals 15 residues. CDR3 amino acids: CASTTSGTSGPWGFF.

V is TRBV12-5 and J is TRBJ2-5. Germline CDR1 LGHNT, CDR2 FRNRAP. The CDR3 is 13 residues long. The CDR3 loop is CASGLVRLETQYF.

CDR3 sequence reads: CSATRAGGGSYNEQFF. The chain recombines TRBV20-1 with TRBJ2-1; without DNA, the TCRdb call of TRBD2 cannot be checked. The CDR3 has 16 amino acids. Germline CDR1 is DFQATT and CDR2 is SNEGSKA (reference sequence).

The J gene is TRBJ1-1, the V gene TRBV5-1. The germline gives CDR1 SGHRS, CDR2 YFSETQ. The CDR3 contains 15 residues. The chain's CDR3 is CASSLTTKRNTEAFF.

The chain combines TRBV20-1 with TRBJ2-1; the TCRdb D gene call, TRBD2, has no DNA to confirm it. The CDR3 runs to 13 residues. Germline CDR1 reads DFQATT; CDR2 reads SNEGSKA (reference sequence). The chain's CDR3 is CSAVAGVYNEQFF.

This sequence joins TRBV10-2 and TRBJ1-2; TCRdb reports TRBD1, a call that lacks DNA to check it against. From germline, CDR1 is WSHSY and CDR2 SAAADI. The CDR3 loop spans 15 amino acids. The CDR3 spells CASSEGLTGTYGYTF.

The chain links TRBV7-6 to TRBJ2-1; TCRdb's D call of TRBD1 is untestable without DNA. The CDR3 consists of 16 residues. Looked up from germline, CDR1 is SGHVS and CDR2 is FNYEAQ. The CDR3 reads CASSLGGGETYNEQFF.

This chain links TRBV5-4 with TRBJ1-2. The germline CDR1 and CDR2 sequences are SGHNT and YYREEE (reference sequence). The CDR3 consists of 15 residues. The CDR3 sequence: CASSPSAGKDYGYTF.

The V and J genes are TRBV6-1 and TRBJ1-3. There are 14 residues in the CDR3. Germline V gene data show CDR1 as MNHNS and CDR2 as SASEGT. CDR3 loop: CASSEVNPGNTIYF.

The chain is built from TRBV14 and TRBJ2-1; TCRdb picks TRBD2, but there is no DNA to check that call. Germline CDR1 SGHDN, CDR2 FVKESK. The CDR3 has 16 residues. The CDR3 spells CASSSGPDLSYNEQFF.

V gene TRBV5-1 combines with J gene TRBJ1-2. This CDR3 contains 13 residues. CDR1 and CDR2 (germline): SGHRS, YFSETQ. CDR3 loop: CASSPDGDYGYTF.

CDR3 protein: CASSQDGTRYNEQFF. This sequence joins TRBV14 and TRBJ2-1; as DNA is missing, the TRBD1 call by TCRdb cannot be tested. The CDR3 is 15 amino acids. Germline assignment: CDR1 SGHDN and CDR2 FVKESK. The variable domain in full, with the rest retrieved from reference TRBV14 and TRBJ2-1, is EAGVTQFPSHSVIEKGQTVTLRCDPISGHDNLYWYRRVMGKEIKFLLHFVKESKQDESGMPNNRFLAERTGGTYSTLKVQPAELEDSGVYFCASSQDGTRYNEQFFGPGTRLTVL.